These 30 T cell receptor beta chains were sequenced from one sample in a study of blood T cell repertoires in COVID-19. Here immunoSEQ multiplex PCR was the method, and the copy in TCRdb shows in-frame clones only, minus some. Of about 60,000 clones listed, roughly 87% were seen once; the top ten hold around 10%. Sequencing was performed on peripheral blood. These receptors all stem from a human donor with acute or convalescent COVID-19. The donor label of this sample is uncertain.

This rearrangement joins TRBV5-1 to TRBJ1-1; possibly TRBD1 for D (5 bases). Germline assignment: CDR1 SGHRS and CDR2 YFSETQ. Trimming shortened V by 0 bases and J by 4 bases, and 10 bases separated the two germline ends. This CDR3 has 14 residues. The CDR3 here is CASSLGNGGTEAFF. The CDR3 bases are TGCGCCAGCAGCTTGGGAAACGGGGGCACTGAAGCTTTCTTT.

This clone was recorded only once. This sequence joins TRBV6-5 and TRBJ2-3; 7 bases match TRBD1. Germline-derived CDR1 and CDR2 are MNHEY and SVGAGI. V dropped 4 bases and J dropped 3; count of bases not matched to a gene: 1. This CDR3 region has 13 residues. The CDR3 loop reads CASSLQGTDTQYF. In nucleotides, the CDR3 is TGTGCCAGCAGTTTACAGGGGACAGATACGCAGTATTTT.

The DNA for the CDR3 is TGTGCCAGTAGTATAATGGTCGGGACAGGACTCTCTGAAGCTTTCTTT. It specifies CASSIMVGTGLSEAFF. V and J are TRBV19 and TRBJ1-1; the match to TRBD1 covers 8 bases. Per germline, CDR1 LNHDA and CDR2 SQIVND (reference sequence). There are 16 residues in the CDR3. V gave up 2 bases and J gave up 6 bases; unmatched junction bases: 11.

Notes on this clone: The junction shows a germline mismatch at one end, possibly a read error. This chain connects TRBV5-1 to TRBJ2-3, with 9 bases aligning to TRBD2. The CDR3 is 14 amino acids. CDR1 is SGHRS and CDR2 is YFSETQ in the germline V gene. Written as DNA, the CDR3 is TGCGCCAGCAGCCCCGGGACTAGCACAGATATGCAGTATTTT. Protein product: CASSPGTSTDMQYF.

V and J are TRBV6-2 or TRBV6-3 and TRBJ2-5, with 10 bases aligning to TRBD2. Germline V gives CDR1 MNHEY, CDR2 SVGEGT. The CDR3 covers 21 residues. After removal of 0 bases from V and 1 base from J, the junction contained 17 bases not matched to a gene. The CDR3 DNA reads as TGTGCCAGCAGTTACTCACTTTTAGCGGGGGGCTCGACCCGCCCCCAAGAGACCCAGTACTTC. Amino acid sequence: CASSYSLLAGGSTRPQETQYF.

The V and J genes are TRBV24-1 and TRBJ1-2, with D hard to call. The CDR3 spans 13 residues. Germline V CDR1 and CDR2: KGHDR, SFDVKD. The ends were cut back, 5 bases at V and 4 bases at J, with 10 bases in the middle. The CDR3 nucleotides read TGTGCCACCAGTGCCCCACAGTCCTATGGCTACACCTTC. Translation gives CATSAPQSYGYTF.

The CDR3 DNA reads as TGTGCCAGCAGCTTAGAGGGACAGGGAGCAGATACGCAGTATTTT. This gives the protein CASSLEGQGADTQYF. The rearrangement joins TRBV7-2 to TRBJ2-3; TRBD1 matches at 9 bases. The V gene end was trimmed by 1 base and the J gene end by 4 bases; junction bases not matched to a gene: 3. Germline assignment: CDR1 SGHTA and CDR2 FQGNSA. The CDR3 covers 15 residues. Complete variable domain (other parts from reference TRBV7-2 and TRBJ2-3): GAGVSQSPSNKVTEKGKDVELRCDPISGHTALYWYRQSLGQGLEFLIYFQGNSAPDKSGLPSDRFSAERTGGSVSTLTIQRTQQEDSAVYLCASSLEGQGADTQYFGPGTRLTVL.

This sequence joins TRBV7-2 and TRBJ2-5, with 11 positions matching TRBD1. Looked up from germline, CDR1 is SGHTA and CDR2 is FQGNSA. V gave up 5 bases and J gave up 5 bases; unmatched junction bases: 13. This CDR3 region has 17 residues. The CDR3 region is CASSPAGRTGGKETQYF. In DNA form, the CDR3 reads TGTGCCAGCAGCCCCGCCGGAAGGACAGGGGGCAAGGAGACCCAGTACTTC. The full variable domain, rest sourced from reference TRBV7-2 and TRBJ2-5, is GAGVSQSPSNKVTEKGKDVELRCDPISGHTALYWYRQSLGQGLEFLIYFQGNSAPDKSGLPSDRFSAERTGGSVSTLTIQRTQQEDSAVYLCASSPAGRTGGKETQYFGPGTRLLVL.

J is TRBJ2-3 and V is TRBV24-1; TRBD1 agrees at 7 bases. V was pared by 7 bases and J by 7 bases, with 4 bases of the junction left unmatched. The CDR3 has 12 residues. CDR1 is KGHDR and CDR2 is SFDVKD in the germline V gene. Here the CDR3 reads CATSKTGYTQYF. In nucleotides, the CDR3 is TGTGCCACCAGCAAGACAGGGTATACGCAGTATTTT.

The chain joins TRBV3-1 (or the pseudogene TRBV3-2) to TRBJ2-7; 8 bases line up with TRBD2. This CDR3 is 15 amino acids long. After removal of 5 bases from V and 9 bases from J, the junction contained 15 bases not matched to a gene. CDR1 is LGHDT and CDR2 is YNNKEL in the germline V gene (reference sequence). CDR3 sequence (DNA): TGTGCCAGCAGCTTCCGGGAGGGTGTCTCCGGGTTGCAGTACTTC. Residues: CASSFREGVSGLQYF.

The chain combines TRBV19 with TRBJ1-6; maybe TRBD1 (5 bases). CDR1 is LNHDA, CDR2 SQIVND, per germline (reference sequence). V lost 6 bases and J lost 7, with 10 bases in between. The CDR3 length is 13 residues. The CDR3 protein is CASSLQGNSPLHF. The CDR3 DNA reads as TGTGCCAGTAGCCTCCAGGGAAATTCACCCCTCCACTTT.

The chain links TRBV24-1 to TRBJ2-3; perhaps TRBD2 as D (6 bases). The length of the CDR3 is 15 residues. Trimming stripped 5 bases from V and 4 bases from J, with 15 bases between. Germline CDR1 and CDR2: KGHDR and SFDVKD. The CDR3 region is CATSVMGDWADTQYF. The CDR3 nucleotides are TGTGCCACCAGTGTAATGGGGGACTGGGCAGATACGCAGTATTTT.

The chain uses TRBV6-5 and TRBJ2-1, with 8 bases aligning to TRBD1. The CDR3 has 15 amino acids. Germline V gene sequence: CDR1 MNHEY, CDR2 SVGAGI. V lost 6 bases and J lost 2; bases outside the gene matches: 6. CDR3 amino acids: CASRETGQAYNEQFF. The DNA of the CDR3 is TGTGCCAGCAGAGAGACGGGACAGGCCTACAATGAGCAGTTCTTC.

The chain has TRBV18 and TRBJ1-5; possible D gene TRBD1, 6 bases. Deletions cut 4 bases from V and 3 bases from J, with 13 bases between. Germline V gives CDR1 KGHSH, CDR2 LQKENI. This CDR3 spans 15 amino acids. This chain's CDR3 is CASSLEGQNNQPQHF. The CDR3 bases are TGTGCCAGCTCACTAGAGGGACAAAACAATCAGCCCCAGCATTTT.

The chain joins TRBV9 to TRBJ2-3, with 9 positions matching TRBD1. The CDR3 contains 16 residues. CDR1 and CDR2 (germline): SGDLS, YYNGEE. Trimming removed 0 bases from V and 5 bases from J; junction bases left unmatched: 7. CDR3 DNA: TGTGCCAGCAGCGTAGGACATAGGACAGGGGTAGATACGCAGTATTTT. The encoded protein is CASSVGHRTGVDTQYF.

V and J are TRBV6-1 and TRBJ2-7, with D possibly matching TRBD1 (6 bases). Trimming took 0 bases from V and 8 from J, leaving 11 bases between them. Per the germline V gene, CDR1 is MNHNS and CDR2 is SASEGT. The CDR3 runs 13 residues. In DNA, the CDR3 is TGTGCCAGCAGTGAAGCGGGGGCAGGGAAGCAGTACTTC. Encoded protein: CASSEAGAGKQYF.

The chain uses TRBV21-1 and TRBJ2-2; the table's D call, TRBD1, was not checked against the DNA. TRBV21-1 is recorded as a pseudogene. CDR3 size: 16 residues. The CDR3 loop is CASTKDRGGKTGELFF. The CDR3 region has the DNA TGTGCCAGCACCAAAGACAGGGGGGGGAAAACCGGGGAGCTGTTTTTT.

J is TRBJ1-2 and V is TRBV7-3; tentatively, D is TRBD1 (5 bases). The germline V gene encodes CDR1 SGHTA and CDR2 FQGTGA. CDR3 size: 15 residues. V was trimmed by 1 base and J by 6 bases, leaving 15 bases between them. CDR3 sequence: CASSLIRGDRDGYTF. The CDR3 bases are TGTGCCAGCAGCTTAATTCGGGGGGATAGGGATGGCTACACCTTC.

The V call is TRBV3-1 (or the pseudogene TRBV3-2), the J call TRBJ1-2, with 7 bases identical to TRBD1. Germline V gene lookup returns CDR1 LGHDT and CDR2 YNNKEL (reference sequence). V lost 5 bases and J lost 1; bases outside the gene matches: 4. CDR3 length: 14 amino acids. The CDR3 loop is CASSFRGINYGYTF. The CDR3 coding sequence is TGTGCCAGCAGCTTCAGGGGGATTAACTATGGCTACACCTTC.

This clone appeared once. The chain employs TRBV7-2 and TRBJ2-3, with 7 nucleotides matching TRBD1. The CDR3 length is 14 residues. V shed 5 bases, J shed 0 bases, and the junction held 2 bases outside the gene matches. The germline gives CDR1 SGHTA, CDR2 FQGNSA. In DNA form, the CDR3 reads TGTGCCAGCAGCCAGGGGGACAGCACAGATACGCAGTATTTT. It encodes CASSQGDSTDTQYF.

The chain recombines TRBV4-1 with TRBJ1-4; possible D gene TRBD1, 6 bases. In germline, CDR1 is MGHRA, CDR2 YSYEKL. The CDR3 is 20 residues long. Trimming removed 0 bases from V and 0 bases from J, with 20 bases in between. The CDR3 loop reads CASSQEYSRGRIATNEKLFF. The CDR3 nucleotides read TGCGCCAGCAGCCAAGAGTATTCCAGGGGTCGAATTGCAACTAATGAAAAACTGTTTTTT.

This chain connects TRBV5-4 to TRBJ2-3, with 12 bases fitting TRBD2. This CDR3 has 16 amino acids. The ends lost 4 bases at V and 5 bases at J; junction bases unmatched: 8. Germline values: CDR1 SGHNT, CDR2 YYREEE (reference sequence). The CDR3 DNA follows: TGTGCCAGCAGCCGACTAGCGGGGGCTTTCATAGATACGCAGTATTTT. Protein: CASSRLAGAFIDTQYF.

V gene TRBV3-1 (or the pseudogene TRBV3-2) combines with J gene TRBJ2-2; no reliable D call. Trimming took off 1 base at V and 2 bases at J, with 11 bases between the two ends. Looked up from germline, CDR1 is LGHDT and CDR2 is YNNKEL (reference sequence). The CDR3 contains 16 residues. CDR3 amino acids: CASSQVLHLNTGELFF. CDR3 nucleotides: TGTGCCAGCAGCCAAGTATTGCACCTAAACACCGGGGAGCTGTTTTTT.

The gene calls are TRBV6-5 and TRBJ1-2, with 7 bases fitting TRBD1. V was clipped by 5 bases and J by 6 bases; unmatched bases: 3. Per germline, CDR1 MNHEY and CDR2 SVGAGI. There are 12 residues in the CDR3. The CDR3 loop reads CASSRQGHGYTF. The CDR3 DNA sequence: TGTGCCAGCAGTCGACAGGGACATGGCTACACCTTC.

The V and J genes are TRBV29-1 and TRBJ1-5; D not certain. Per germline, CDR1 SQVTM and CDR2 ANQGSEA. Trimming took off 2 bases at V and 4 bases at J, with 6 bases between the two ends. This CDR3 contains 12 residues. CDR3 residues: CSVEQDNQPQHF. The CDR3 DNA is TGCAGCGTTGAACAGGATAATCAGCCCCAGCATTTT. The complete variable domain, with remaining parts taken from reference TRBV29-1 and TRBJ1-5, reads SAVISQKPSRDICQRGTSLTIQCQVDSQVTMMFWYRQQPGQSLTLIATANQGSEATYESGFVIDKFPISRPNLTFSTLTVSNMSPEDSSIYLCSVEQDNQPQHFGDGTRLSIL.

V is TRBV29-1 and J is TRBJ1-2, with D possibly being TRBD1 (5 bases). Germline loops: CDR1 SQVTM, CDR2 ANQGSEA. Trimming took 7 bases from V and 8 from J, leaving 17 bases between them. This CDR3 comprises 12 residues. The CDR3 nucleotides read TGCAGCGCCACCGGGCGGGGGGAGGGCTACACCTTC. Encoded protein: CSATGRGEGYTF.

This chain connects TRBV28 to TRBJ1-6; D is unclear. Trimming shortened V by 5 bases and J by 7 bases, and 9 bases separated the two germline ends. Germline V lookup: CDR1 MDHEN, CDR2 SYDVKM. The CDR3 totals 13 residues. In DNA, the CDR3 is TGTGCCAGCAGTACACAAAGAAATTCACCCCTCCACTTT. Translating gives CASSTQRNSPLHF.

This clone is medium-sized (0.01 to 0.1%) in the sample. The chain links TRBV6-5 to TRBJ2-3; 8 positions match TRBD1. Losses at the gene ends were 4 bases for V and 3 bases for J; bases not matched to a gene: 3. Germline CDR1 is MNHEY and CDR2 is SVGAGI. This CDR3 spans 14 amino acids. CDR3 nucleotide sequence: TGTGCCAGCAGTTTGGGACAGGAGACAGATACGCAGTATTTT. Protein sequence: CASSLGQETDTQYF.

This clone has just one count. The V gene is TRBV6-1, the J gene TRBJ2-3; TRBD1 matches at 7 bases. The CDR3 sequence is 16 residues long. V shed 1 base, J shed 1 base, and the junction held 5 bases outside the gene matches. Germline CDR1 reads MNHNS; CDR2 reads SASEGT. CDR3 in amino acids: CASSEDRGSRTDTQYF. The CDR3 DNA reads TGTGCCAGCAGTGAAGACAGGGGTTCTCGCACAGATACGCAGTATTTT.

The chain recombines TRBV10-3 with TRBJ2-5, with TRBD2 identical over 12 bases. This CDR3 has 13 residues. With 10 bases clipped from V and 3 bases from J, the junction kept 3 bases outside the gene matches. Germline V gene sequence: CDR1 ENHRY, CDR2 SYGVKD. In nucleotides, the CDR3 is TGTGCCAGCAGACTAGCGGGGGAAGAGACCCAGTACTTC. As protein: CASRLAGEETQYF.